In this sample, the clone carrying this T cell receptor beta chain turned up a few times. Its antigen is unidentified. These data come from a study of shared clonotypes between healthy human individuals. Study background: CD4 naive and memory got three plates each, CD8 naive two, CD8 memory one.

Trimming shortened V by 1 base and J by 0 bases, and 6 bases separated the two germline ends. The CDR3 runs to 15 residues. CDR1 is KGHSH, CDR2 LQKENI, per germline. Study-level findings and limits: In the sorted subsets, rarefaction showed sequencing was incomplete despite large depth. Sampling covered blood only; tissue repertoires likely differ.

The assay was immunoSEQ multiplex PCR, and TCRdb's table has in-frame clones only and misses some. The sample lists some 1,100,000 clones; around three quarters were seen once. The clonotype was recovered from a man between 18 and 35 years old in good health. Some clones in this sample may be carry-over from other donors' samples. The specimen was memory CD4+ T cells from PBMCs. Subset meaning: CD45RA-negative fraction. This sequence joins TRBV18 and TRBJ1-4; D uncertain. CDR3: CASSPLGTTNEKLFF. The CDR3 region has the DNA TGTGCCAGCTCACCACTGGGGACAACTAATGAAAAACTGTTTTTT.